The present entry profiles one T cell receptor (beta chain) with its context. This sample is drawn from a study of technical replicates of blood from several donors. Sequencing used immunoSEQ multiplex PCR; TCRdb keeps in-frame clones, though not all of them. Here the sample spans tens of thousands of clones, roughly 92% being singletons. V shed 5 bases and J 4 bases; nucleotides not matched to a gene: 12. Germline V gene data show CDR1 as SGHTA and CDR2 as FQGTGA. The CDR3 sequence is 17 residues long. Sequencing was performed on T cells isolated from PBMCs. The clonotype originates from a human donor in good health. The chain employs TRBV7-3 and TRBJ2-1; TRBD2 matches 9 bases. As DNA, the CDR3 is TGTGCCAGCAGCCCGTATTTAGCGGGAGACTTTTACAATGAGCAGTTCTTC. This sequence encodes CASSPYLAGDFYNEQFF.